The sequence of this T cell receptor (beta chain) was determined in a study of cytomegalovirus exposure and HLA in healthy donors. This cohort consisted of healthy bone marrow donors. Each donor was nominally healthy when sampled (though unrecorded immune exposures were likely). The PCR made use of 60 Vbeta and 13 Jbeta primers. Clones were sequenced by immunoSEQ multiplex PCR, and TCRdb holds only the in-frame ones, with some missing. The sample yields approximately 81,000 clones, 60% to 80% seen once. Study results and caveats: In a later analysis, a missense DCLRE1C variant was linked to TCR beta V- and J-gene trimming. More than 150 TCR beta chains were listed as cytomegalovirus-associated.

J was trimmed by 6 bases and V by 9 bases; bases with no gene match: 7. The germline gives CDR1 LNHDA, CDR2 SQIVND (reference sequence). This CDR3 region has 13 residues. As to this clone: The antigen remains unidentified.

Sequenced: PBMCs. The source is a woman in her forties or fifties in good health and CMV-seropositive. The chain links TRBV19 to TRBJ1-2; TRBD1 agrees at 10 bases. CDR3 region: CASRDRGRNGYTF. DNA of the CDR3: TGTGCCAGCCGTGACAGGGGGCGAAATGGCTACACCTTC.